The next 19 T cell receptor beta chains were all read from a single sample in a study of CD8 T cells in ankylosing spondylitis. These receptors lack a known antigen. Study conclusions and caveats: The study identified a TCR beta motif of under ten highly homologous variants that appeared characteristic of ankylosing spondylitis blood.

TCRdb re-derived calls from the 5' RACE reads in MiXCR, one entry per CDR3 protein. Here the sample spans roughly 450,000 distinct CDR3 sequences, 20% to 30% being singletons. The sample consisted of blood, either unsorted or a sorted T cell fraction (not recorded which). Receptors originate from a male donor with ankylosing spondylitis.

This clonotype was seen only a few times. J is TRBJ2-1 and V is TRBV7-9; D might be TRBD1 or TRBD2, each matching 6 bases. Trimming took off 6 bases at V and 3 bases at J, with 15 bases between the two ends. Looked up from germline, CDR1 is SEHNR and CDR2 is FQNEAQ (reference sequence). This CDR3 is built from 15 residues. CDR3 coding DNA: TGTGCCAGCAGGTCAACAGGGAGGCTCTACAATGAGCAGTTCTTC. Amino acid sequence: CASRSTGRLYNEQFF.

This clonotype occurred a few times. The chain uses TRBV3-1 and TRBJ2-7; the D is unclear. CDR1 and CDR2 (germline): LGHDT, YNNKEL (reference sequence). The CDR3 has 12 residues. The CDR3 sequence is CASSHEASGQYV. For the CDR3, the DNA is TGTGCTAGCAGCCATGAGGCCTCGGGGCAGTACGTC.

The genes are TRBV7-9 and TRBJ2-3; D possibly corresponds to TRBD2 (5 bases). The germline V gene encodes CDR1 SEHNR and CDR2 FQNEAQ (reference sequence). V gave up 5 bases and J gave up 1 base, with 13 bases separating them. This CDR3 has 15 residues. CDR3 residues: CASSGRGGRTDTQYF. The CDR3 nucleotides are TGTGCCAGCAGCGGCCGGGGTGGCCGCACAGATACGCAGTATTTT.

The chain joins TRBV18 to TRBJ2-1; no reliable D call. From germline, CDR1 is KGHSH and CDR2 LQKENI. Between the trimmed V and J ends, which lost 4 bases and 0 bases, there was a span of 13 bases. The CDR3 totals 16 residues. The CDR3 sequence is CASSLLPYSSYNEQFF. CDR3 coding DNA: TGTGCCAGCTCACTTTTACCATATAGCTCCTACAATGAGCAGTTCTTC.

This clonotype was seen a handful of times. The chain carries TRBV7-9 and TRBJ2-7; the D call may be TRBD1 or TRBD2 (6 bases each). Germline CDR1 is SEHNR and CDR2 is FQNEAQ (reference sequence). V was shortened by 5 bases and J by 2 bases, with 19 bases between the two germline ends. CDR3 size: 16 residues. The CDR3 DNA sequence: TGTGCCAGCAGCCAAAGTACAGGGAGGATGACCTACGAGCAGTACTTC. Its protein product is CASSQSTGRMTYEQYF. Based on the CDR3 plus reference TRBV7-9 and TRBJ2-7, the full variable domain is DTGVSQNPRHKITKRGQNVTFRCDPISEHNRLYWYRQTLGQGPEFLTYFQNEAQLEKSRLLSDRFSAERPKGSFSTLEIQRTEQGDSAMYLCASSQSTGRMTYEQYFGPGTRLTVT.

J is TRBJ1-3 and V is TRBV7-9; no clear D. The germline gives CDR1 SEHNR, CDR2 FQNEAQ (reference sequence). The CDR3 consists of 13 residues. The V end was cut by 5 bases, the J end by 4 bases, with 9 bases between. CDR3 protein: CASSPGEGNTIYF. DNA of the CDR3: TGTGCCAGCAGCCCTGGGGAGGGAAACACCATATATTTT.

This clonotype appeared a few times. The V gene is TRBV4-2, the J gene TRBJ2-1; D assignment may be TRBD1 or TRBD2 (5 bases each). CDR1 is LGHNA and CDR2 is YNFKEQ in the germline V gene. This CDR3 has 15 residues. V lost 1 base to trimming and J lost 4 bases, with 11 bases between them. The CDR3 region is CASSQVRGFYNEQFF. The CDR3 DNA is TGTGCCAGCAGCCAAGTCCGGGGCTTTTACAATGAGCAGTTCTTC.

In its sample, this clonotype was seen a few times. The chain joins TRBV7-9 to TRBJ2-5; D not certain. This CDR3 is 13 amino acids long. V was clipped by 8 bases and J by 5 bases, with 15 bases between them. Germline CDR1 SEHNR, CDR2 FQNEAQ (reference sequence). CDR3 sequence (DNA): TGTGCCAGCGAGGATCAGGTTACGGAGACCCAGTACTTC. It codes for CASEDQVTETQYF.

The table lists this clonotype with a few counts. V and J are TRBV5-1 and TRBJ2-1; TRBD2 matches 12 bases. Looked up from germline, CDR1 is SGHRS and CDR2 is YFSETQ. The junction had 5 bases not matched to a gene; V was cut back by 0 bases and J by 10 bases. CDR3 size: 15 residues. The CDR3 protein is CASSLEASGRDEQFF. The CDR3 DNA reads as TGCGCCAGCAGCTTGGAAGCTAGCGGGAGGGACGAGCAGTTCTTC.

The chain has TRBV29-1 and TRBJ1-2; possibly TRBD1 for D (5 bases). Germline assignment: CDR1 SQVTM and CDR2 ANQGSEA. V lost 3 bases and J 6 bases, leaving 14 bases between the germline ends. This CDR3 is built from 13 residues. Written as DNA, the CDR3 is TGCAGCGTTGAGTTTTGGACAACCAATGGCTACACCTTC. Amino acids: CSVEFWTTNGYTF.

The rearrangement joins TRBV7-9 to TRBJ1-1; D not resolved. The CDR3 loop spans 14 amino acids. V lost 5 bases and J 5 bases, leaving 15 bases between the germline ends. Germline V gives CDR1 SEHNR, CDR2 FQNEAQ (reference sequence). The CDR3: CASSPEGERTEAFF. In DNA, the CDR3 is TGTGCCAGCAGCCCGGAGGGAGAGAGGACTGAAGCTTTCTTT.

This clonotype was observed at least ten times. This chain uses TRBV11-1 with TRBJ2-3; TRBD2 agrees at 10 bases. Trimming took 0 bases from V and 2 from J; bases not matched to a gene: 8. This CDR3 is built from 18 residues. Per the germline V gene, CDR1 is SGHAT and CDR2 is FQDESV (reference sequence). CDR3: CASSLASGSGRTTDTQYF. In DNA, the CDR3 is TGTGCCAGCAGCTTAGCGTCGGGTAGCGGGAGGACCACAGATACGCAGTATTTT.

This clonotype was seen a handful of times. This chain links TRBV6-1 with TRBJ2-3, with D perhaps TRBD1 (5 bases). The CDR3 spans 15 residues. Germline-derived CDR1 and CDR2 are MNHNS and SASEGT. CDR3 residues: CASKIRGVDENTQYF. The CDR3 coding sequence is TGTGCGAGTAAGATTAGGGGCGTGGATGAGAATACGCAGTATTTT.

The table lists this clonotype with a few counts. V is TRBV7-2 and J is TRBJ2-3; 8 bases are a match to TRBD1. The CDR3 covers 17 residues. CDR1 is SGHTA and CDR2 is FQGNSA in the germline V gene. The trim removed 3 bases at V and 0 bases at J, leaving 8 bases unmatched. CDR3 DNA: TGTGCCAGCAGCTTGAGGGCAGGACAGGGAAGCACAGATACGCAGTATTTT. Protein product: CASSLRAGQGSTDTQYF.

This clonotype was seen a handful of times. The chain links TRBV5-1 to TRBJ2-1; TRBD2 matches 8 bases. The CDR3 extends over 13 amino acids. Trimming at V came to 4 bases and at J to 9 bases, leaving 6 bases not matched to a gene. The germline CDR1 and CDR2 sequences are SGHRS and YFSETQ. Here the CDR3 reads CASSEGLDGEQFF. In DNA form, the CDR3 reads TGCGCCAGCAGCGAGGGACTAGATGGTGAGCAGTTCTTC. Looking up the rest from reference TRBV5-1 and TRBJ2-1 gives the full variable domain: KAGVTQTPRYLIKTRGQQVTLSCSPISGHRSVSWYQQTPGQGLQFLFEYFSETQRNKGNFPGRFSGRQFSNSRSEMNVSTLELGDSALYLCASSEGLDGEQFFGPGTRLTVL.

The chain recombines TRBV7-2 with TRBJ1-5; weak D call: TRBD1 (5 bases). Germline V gene data show CDR1 as SGHTA and CDR2 as FQGNSA. Trimming removed 1 base at V and 6 bases at J, with 13 bases between. The CDR3 has 15 residues. CDR3: CASSLVGQAGQPQHF. The CDR3 coding sequence is TGTGCCAGCAGCTTAGTGGGGCAGGCGGGTCAGCCCCAGCATTTT.

This clonotype was counted a few times. The CDR3 nucleotides read TGCGCCAGCAGCTTGGGGGCAGCGCGAGTATCTAATGAAAAACTGTTTTTT. As protein: CASSLGAARVSNEKLFF. The chain links TRBV5-1 to TRBJ1-4; D call uncertain. The CDR3 covers 17 residues. Trimming cost V 0 bases and J 3 bases, with 15 bases left between them. The germline V gene encodes CDR1 SGHRS and CDR2 YFSETQ.

The chain combines TRBV19 with TRBJ2-1, with a tentative D call TRBD2 (6 bases). CDR3 size: 13 residues. Germline V gene lookup returns CDR1 LNHDA and CDR2 SQIVND (reference sequence). V shed 4 bases and J shed 6 bases, with 10 bases lying between them. CDR3 nucleotides: TGTGCCAGTAGTACGGCCGGGGGCAATGAGCAGTTCTTC. Protein: CASSTAGGNEQFF.

The V gene is TRBV20-1, the J gene TRBJ1-2, with TRBD1 matching over 7 bases. Germline CDR1 DFQATT, CDR2 SNEGSKA (reference sequence). This CDR3 region has 15 residues. The V and J ends lost 6 bases and 5 bases, in that order; junction bases with no gene match: 15. As DNA, the CDR3 is TGCAGTGCCCCAAACAGGGGTTTGGTAGGGTATGGCTACACCTTC. Translating it yields CSAPNRGLVGYGYTF.